This is a list of T cell receptor beta chains from one sample in a study of cytomegalovirus exposure and HLA in healthy donors. Only in-frame clones appear in the TCRdb table, and some are missing; sequencing was by immunoSEQ multiplex PCR. The repertoire holds about 180,000 clones, about 80% seen once, with roughly 0.5% in the top ten. The sequencing sample was made of PBMCs. The receptors derive from a woman in her forties or fifties in good health and CMV-seronegative. CDR3s include the opening cysteine and the closing phenylalanine or tryptophan. Fields, in order: V gene, clone size, J gene, D gene, CDR3 protein, CDR3 DNA. The D gene is left open where the match is weak. Rows may omit the clone size; those that give it use once, few, many or a size class.

TRBV5-6,.,TRBJ1-1,.,CASSFSVWAEAFF,TGTGCCAGCAGCTTCAGCGTGTGGGCTGAAGCTTTCTTT
TRBV2,.,TRBJ2-5,TRBD2,CASSEARGGGQETQYF,TGTGCCAGCAGTGAAGCTCGGGGGGGAGGGCAAGAGACCCAGTACTTC
TRBV19,.,TRBJ2-5,.,CASSILTGRQETQYF,TGTGCCAGTAGTATCTTGACAGGGAGGCAAGAGACCCAGTACTTC
TRBV7-8,.,TRBJ2-6,.,CASSPGGANVLTF,TGTGCCAGCAGCCCCGGGGGGGCCAACGTCCTGACTTTC
TRBV30,.,TRBJ2-1,TRBD2,CACGTRKYNEQFF,TGTGCCTGTGGGACTAGGAAATACAATGAGCAGTTCTTC
TRBV4-2,.,TRBJ2-1,.,CASSLTPNSYNEQFF,TGTGCCAGCAGCCTGACACCCAACTCCTACAATGAGCAGTTCTTC
TRBV5-1,.,TRBJ2-2,.,CASSVTGTGELFF,TGCGCCAGCAGCGTGACAGGTACCGGGGAGCTGTTTTTT
TRBV11-2,.,TRBJ1-1,TRBD1,CASTTGGRTEAFF,TGTGCCAGCACCACAGGGGGCAGGACTGAAGCTTTCTTT
TRBV9,few,TRBJ2-7,TRBD2,CASSVGPSGSTFSYEQYF,TGTGCCAGCAGCGTAGGGCCTAGCGGGAGTACCTTCTCCTACGAGCAGTACTTC
TRBV27,.,TRBJ2-7,TRBD1,CASSPAPGTGGYEQYF,TGTGCCAGCAGTCCGGCCCCCGGGACAGGGGGCTACGAGCAGTACTTC
TRBV7-9,.,TRBJ1-1,.,CASSLPGNTEAFF,TGTGCCAGCAGCCTCCCAGGGAACACTGAAGCTTTCTTT
TRBV13,once,TRBJ1-4,TRBD1,CASSNRGYGEKLFF,TGTGCCAGCAGCAACAGGGGGTATGGGGAAAAACTGTTTTTT
TRBV15,.,TRBJ1-2,TRBD1,CATSRDGTGDYGYTF,TGTGCCACCAGCAGAGATGGGACAGGGGACTATGGCTACACCTTC
TRBV9,.,TRBJ2-3,.,CASSAQRQPSTDTQYF,TGTGCCAGCAGCGCCCAGCGACAGCCTAGCACAGATACGCAGTATTTT
TRBV2,.,TRBJ2-1,TRBD2,CASSPSSGSLNEQFF,TGTGCCAGCAGTCCGTCTAGCGGGAGTTTGAATGAGCAGTTCTTC
TRBV28,.,TRBJ2-1,.,CASSLFEGREQFF,TGTGCCAGCAGTTTATTCGAGGGGAGGGAGCAGTTCTTC
TRBV7-8,.,TRBJ1-2,TRBD1,CASSLVADPGQGGDGYTF,TGTGCCAGCAGCTTAGTGGCCGACCCGGGACAGGGAGGTGATGGCTACACCTTC
TRBV6-5,.,TRBJ1-6,TRBD1,CASTQDRGTSPLHF,TGTGCCAGCACTCAAGACAGGGGGACGTCACCCCTCCACTTT
TRBV5-4,few,TRBJ2-7,TRBD1,CASSRGQQSYEQYF,TGTGCCAGCAGCCGGGGACAGCAATCCTACGAGCAGTACTTC
TRBV9,.,TRBJ2-7,.,CASSTNPNPVEGEQYF,TGTGCCAGCAGCACCAATCCAAATCCAGTAGAGGGCGAGCAGTACTTC
TRBV5-1,.,TRBJ1-5,.,CASGLAGTPNQPQHF,TGCGCCAGCGGCTTGGCCGGGACACCGAATCAGCCCCAGCATTTT
TRBV5-1,.,TRBJ1-1,.,CASSLEFNTEAFF,TGCGCCAGCAGCTTAGAGTTTAACACTGAAGCTTTCTTT
TRBV28,.,TRBJ2-1,TRBD1,CASTPARGRRYNEQFF,TGTGCCAGCACCCCGGCTAGGGGGCGCAGGTACAATGAGCAGTTCTTC